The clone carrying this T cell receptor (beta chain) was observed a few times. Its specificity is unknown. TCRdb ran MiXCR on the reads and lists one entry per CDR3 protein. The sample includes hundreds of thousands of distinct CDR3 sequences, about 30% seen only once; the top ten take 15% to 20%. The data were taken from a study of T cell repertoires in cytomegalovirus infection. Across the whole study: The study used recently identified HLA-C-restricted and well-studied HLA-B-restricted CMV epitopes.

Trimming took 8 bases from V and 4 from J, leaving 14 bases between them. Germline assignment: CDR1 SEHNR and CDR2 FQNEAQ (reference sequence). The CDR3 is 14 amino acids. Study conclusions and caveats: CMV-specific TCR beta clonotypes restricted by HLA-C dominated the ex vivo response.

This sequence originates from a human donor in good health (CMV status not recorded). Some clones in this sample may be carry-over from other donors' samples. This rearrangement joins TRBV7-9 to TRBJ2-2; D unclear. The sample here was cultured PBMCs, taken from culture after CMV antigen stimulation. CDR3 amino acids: CASGPNLGTGELFF. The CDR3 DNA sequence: TGTGCCAGCGGGCCTAACCTTGGCACCGGGGAGCTGTTTTTT.